What follows are 12 T cell receptor beta chains derived from one specimen sequenced in a study of blood T cells in healthy people across ages. A second PCR, run for roughly 7 to 12 cycles, used a sample-barcoded 5' primer plus a J-beta primer mix. TCRdb analysed the 5' RACE reads with MiXCR anew, one entry per CDR3 protein. Of roughly 800,000 distinct CDR3 sequences in the sample, roughly 64% were seen once. Source material: blood. The receptors shown here come from a man younger than 40 in good health.

The chain carries TRBV5-6 and TRBJ2-7, with no clear D. The CDR3 runs 15 residues. Per the germline V gene, CDR1 is SGHDT and CDR2 is YYEEEE. V gave up 4 bases and J gave up 0 bases, with 14 bases separating them. The CDR3 spells CASSPWPKSSYEQYF. CDR3 coding DNA: TGTGCCAGCAGCCCCTGGCCGAAAAGCTCCTACGAGCAGTACTTC.

The chain employs TRBV20-1 and TRBJ2-3, with 9 nucleotides matching TRBD2. Trimming took 5 bases from V and 1 from J; bases not matched to a gene: 7. The CDR3 length is 15 residues. Germline assignment: CDR1 DFQATT and CDR2 SNEGSKA (reference sequence). The CDR3 DNA reads as TGCAGTGCTGGGATGATAGCGGGGGGCACAGATACGCAGTATTTT. It encodes CSAGMIAGGTDTQYF.

Notes on this clonotype: Compared with germline, one end of the junction differs, possibly owing to a read error. The gene calls are TRBV7-9 and TRBJ1-2; D is perhaps TRBD1 (6 bases). The CDR3 loop spans 16 amino acids. CDR1 SEHNR and CDR2 FQNEAQ come from the germline V gene (reference sequence). The DNA for the CDR3 is TGTACCAGCAGCCGTTACTCGACAGGAGCTAACTATGGCTACACCTTC. This codes for CTSSRYSTGANYGYTF.

In this sample, this clonotype turned up once. The V gene is TRBV10-3, the J gene TRBJ2-3; D gene ambiguous. The CDR3 has 12 amino acids. V dropped 8 bases and J dropped 8 bases, with 14 bases sitting between them. CDR1 and CDR2 (germline): ENHRY, SYGVKD. This CDR3 reads CAISGRPPTQYF. CDR3 in DNA: TGTGCCATCTCCGGGCGTCCCCCTACGCAGTATTTT.

CDR3 in amino acids: CSAGNRDYEETQYF. The DNA of the CDR3 is TGCAGTGCCGGTAACCGGGACTACGAAGAGACCCAGTACTTC. This rearrangement joins TRBV20-1 to TRBJ2-5; 7 nucleotides align to TRBD2. This CDR3 has 14 amino acids. V shed 6 bases, J shed 3 bases, and the junction held 10 bases outside the gene matches. The germline CDR1 and CDR2 sequences are DFQATT and SNEGSKA (reference sequence).

In its sample, this clonotype was seen once. The chain uses TRBV11-2 and TRBJ2-1, with TRBD1 matching 7 bases. Trimming removed 2 bases from V and 3 bases from J; junction bases left unmatched: 4. Germline V gene lookup returns CDR1 SGHAT and CDR2 FQNNGV. The CDR3 runs 15 residues. The CDR3 nucleotides read TGTGCCAGCAGCTTATGGGGGACAGACTACAATGAGCAGTTCTTC. As protein: CASSLWGTDYNEQFF. The whole variable domain, filled in from reference TRBV11-2 and TRBJ2-1, reads EAGVAQSPRYKIIEKRQSVAFWCNPISGHATLYWYQQILGQGPKLLIQFQNNGVVDDSQLPKDRFSAERLKGVDSTLKIQPAKLEDSAVYLCASSLWGTDYNEQFFGPGTRLTVL.

The chain is built from TRBV5-1 and TRBJ2-1; no clear D. V gave up 4 bases and J gave up 7 bases, with 18 bases separating them. The CDR3 runs to 15 residues. CDR1 and CDR2 (germline): SGHRS, YFSETQ. CDR3 in amino acids: CASSTPLSTGNEQFF. The CDR3 DNA reads as TGCGCCAGCAGCACACCCCTTTCCACTGGGAATGAGCAGTTCTTC.

The V and J genes are TRBV7-9 and TRBJ2-7, with D uncertain. This CDR3 is built from 13 residues. Trimming left V 4 bases short and J 2 bases short, with 9 bases between. Per the germline V gene, CDR1 is SEHNR and CDR2 is FQNEAQ (reference sequence). The CDR3 here is CASSSRWAYEQYF. CDR3 DNA: TGTGCCAGCAGCTCCCGGTGGGCCTACGAGCAGTACTTC. The complete variable domain, with remaining parts taken from reference TRBV7-9 and TRBJ2-7, reads DTGVSQNPRHKITKRGQNVTFRCDPISEHNRLYWYRQTLGQGPEFLTYFQNEAQLEKSRLLSDRFSAERPKGSFSTLEIQRTEQGDSAMYLCASSSRWAYEQYFGPGTRLTVT.

This chain links TRBV3-1 with TRBJ2-1; 8 bases line up with TRBD1. Per the germline V gene, CDR1 is LGHDT and CDR2 is YNNKEL (reference sequence). Trimming took 4 bases from V and 3 from J; bases not matched to a gene: 5. The CDR3 length is 15 residues. CDR3 coding DNA: TGTGCCAGCAGCCTGACAGGGGCCTGCTACAATGAGCAGTTCTTC. This codes for CASSLTGACYNEQFF.

The rearrangement uses TRBV2 and TRBJ1-4; 7 bases match TRBD1. Germline lookup yields CDR1 SNHLY and CDR2 FYNNEI. The CDR3 runs to 12 residues. The CDR3 DNA reads TGTGCGACAGGGACAGTATATGAAAAACTGTTTTTT. Encoded protein: CATGTVYEKLFF.

A remark on this clonotype: With a much larger clone just one base away, this may be a read error. The chain recombines TRBV7-2 with TRBJ2-1; 9 bases are a match to TRBD1. Germline lookup yields CDR1 SGHTA and CDR2 FQGNSA. V shed 1 base, J shed 4 bases, and the junction held 2 bases outside the gene matches. This CDR3 region has 15 residues. The CDR3, as DNA: TGTGCCAGCAGCTTAGAACAGGGGGCGTACAATGAGCAGTTCTTC. Its protein product is CASSLEQGAYNEQFF.

This clonotype was observed a single time. The chain employs TRBV7-2 and TRBJ2-1; TRBD2 matches 9 bases. CDR1 and CDR2 from the germline V gene are SGHTA and FQGNSA. The CDR3 is made up of 14 amino acids. Trimming cost V 5 bases and J 10 bases; bases outside gene matches: 9. The CDR3 nucleotides are TGTGCCAGCAGCGCGGGGGGGACCCGGTTAGAGCAGTTCTTC. Amino acid sequence: CASSAGGTRLEQFF.